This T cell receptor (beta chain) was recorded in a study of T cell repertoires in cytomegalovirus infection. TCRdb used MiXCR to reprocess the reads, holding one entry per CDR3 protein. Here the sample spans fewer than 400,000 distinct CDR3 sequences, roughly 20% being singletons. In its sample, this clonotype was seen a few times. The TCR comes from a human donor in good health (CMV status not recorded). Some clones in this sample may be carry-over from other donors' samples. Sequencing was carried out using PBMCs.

The CDR3 is CASNQDGQDGNQPQHF. DNA of the CDR3: TGTGCCAGTAACCAAGACGGACAGGATGGCAATCAGCCCCAGCATTTT. V gene TRBV19 combines with J gene TRBJ1-5; 7 bases map to TRBD1. The CDR3 is made up of 16 amino acids. The J segment lost 2 bases and the V segment lost 7 bases, leaving 11 bases of the junction unmatched. The germline V gene encodes CDR1 LNHDA and CDR2 SQIVND (reference sequence).